These 30 T cell receptor beta chains came from one sample sequenced in a study of cytomegalovirus exposure and HLA in healthy donors. Primers for the PCR totalled 60 Vbeta and 13 Jbeta. The assay was immunoSEQ multiplex PCR, and TCRdb's table has in-frame clones only and misses some. The table lists 200,000 to 250,000 clones, about 81% of them singletons. The sample comprised PBMCs. The receptors shown here come from a woman aged 55-69 years in good health and CMV-seropositive.

This clone was seen a few times. V gene TRBV9 combines with J gene TRBJ2-1, with 10 positions matching TRBD2. Per germline, CDR1 SGDLS and CDR2 YYNGEE. The ends lost 3 bases at V and 4 bases at J; junction bases unmatched: 4. The CDR3 has 15 amino acids. The CDR3 reads CASSGSSGSYNEQFF. Written as DNA, the CDR3 is TGTGCCAGCAGCGGGTCTAGCGGGAGTTACAATGAGCAGTTCTTC.

The gene calls are TRBV18 and TRBJ2-7; D uncertain. Germline CDR1 and CDR2: KGHSH and LQKENI. Trimming pared 3 bases from V and 3 bases from J, leaving 12 bases between. The CDR3 covers 14 residues. The CDR3 bases are TGTGCCAGCTCACCTAGCCTCGGAGACTACGAGCAGTACTTC. Translated, it gives CASSPSLGDYEQYF.

J is TRBJ1-2 and V is TRBV7-9; TRBD1 matches at 7 bases. CDR1 SEHNR and CDR2 FQNEAQ come from the germline V gene (reference sequence). The CDR3 runs 14 residues. V trimming: 5 bases; J trimming: 4 bases; junction bases outside the gene matches: 7. This CDR3 is CASSPYRGFYGYTF. The DNA for the CDR3 is TGTGCCAGCAGCCCGTACAGGGGATTCTATGGCTACACCTTC.

The chain has TRBV10-3 and TRBJ2-1; TRBD2 matches 8 bases. Looked up from germline, CDR1 is ENHRY and CDR2 is SYGVKD. The CDR3 has 15 residues. V was clipped by 3 bases and J by 4 bases; unmatched bases: 5. This CDR3 reads CAISETSGSYNEQFF. CDR3 nucleotides: TGTGCCATCAGTGAAACTAGCGGATCTTACAATGAGCAGTTCTTC.

This chain uses TRBV19 with TRBJ2-1; D may be TRBD2 (6 bases). The CDR3 spans 14 residues. V was clipped by 0 bases and J by 4 bases, with 7 bases between them. CDR1 LNHDA and CDR2 SQIVND come from the germline V gene (reference sequence). The CDR3 nucleotides read TGTGCCAGTAGTATAGAGGGACTTTACAATGAGCAGTTCTTC. Protein: CASSIEGLYNEQFF.

This chain joins TRBV28 and TRBJ2-7, with 12 bases identical to TRBD2. Germline V gene data show CDR1 as MDHEN and CDR2 as SYDVKM. Germline trimming cut 5 bases from V and 7 bases from J; bases unmatched to any gene: 21. The CDR3 has 19 amino acids. The CDR3 loop reads CASSPWGSGPTSGSFEQYF. The CDR3 DNA is TGTGCCAGCAGTCCGTGGGGGTCGGGGCCGACTAGCGGGAGTTTTGAGCAGTACTTC.

The chain is built from TRBV7-9 and TRBJ1-2, with D possibly being TRBD1 (6 bases). CDR3 size: 16 residues. In germline, CDR1 is SEHNR, CDR2 FQNEAQ (reference sequence). V was trimmed by 0 bases and J by 8 bases, leaving 19 bases between them. The CDR3 reads CASSLAPGGPGGGYTF. The CDR3 DNA reads as TGTGCCAGCAGCTTAGCCCCGGGGGGCCCTGGGGGAGGCTACACCTTC.

V and J are TRBV27 and TRBJ1-1, with 9 bases fitting TRBD1. This CDR3 contains 14 residues. With V trimmed by 5 bases and J by 5 bases, 6 bases remained unmatched. Germline V gene sequence: CDR1 MNHEY, CDR2 SMNVEV (reference sequence). CDR3 protein: CASSHGTGITEAFF. The CDR3 region has the DNA TGTGCCAGCAGTCACGGGACAGGGATTACTGAAGCTTTCTTT.

V and J are TRBV28 and TRBJ2-7, with 12 bases that match TRBD2. The germline CDR1 and CDR2 sequences are MDHEN and SYDVKM. V was clipped by 5 bases and J by 7 bases; unmatched bases: 9. The CDR3 is 15 residues long. The CDR3 region is CASSPRLAGVREQYF. DNA of the CDR3: TGTGCCAGCAGTCCGCGACTAGCGGGAGTTCGTGAGCAGTACTTC.

This chain links TRBV7-9 with TRBJ1-1; 8 nucleotides align to TRBD1. This CDR3 has 15 residues. V shed 5 bases, J shed 1 base, and the junction held 6 bases outside the gene matches. Looked up from germline, CDR1 is SEHNR and CDR2 is FQNEAQ (reference sequence). CDR3 region: CASSHRTGRNTEAFF. The CDR3 DNA reads TGTGCCAGCAGCCACCGGACAGGGAGGAACACTGAAGCTTTCTTT.

The chain combines TRBV7-9 with TRBJ2-5, with TRBD2 matching over 13 bases. V lost 5 bases and J lost 7; bases outside the gene matches: 10. The germline V gene has CDR1 SEHNR and CDR2 FQNEAQ (reference sequence). The CDR3 extends over 16 amino acids. Here the CDR3 reads CASSMTSGRPLGTQYF. In nucleotides, the CDR3 is TGTGCCAGCAGCATGACTAGCGGGAGGCCACTAGGGACCCAGTACTTC.

In its sample, this clone was seen once. The V call is TRBV5-8, the J call TRBJ2-7; 10 bases line up with TRBD2. Germline CDR1 and CDR2: SGHTS and YDEGEE. V gave up 0 bases and J gave up 6 bases; unmatched junction bases: 15. This CDR3 has 18 residues. This chain's CDR3 is CASSLGRGLGLAAGEQYF. Here the CDR3 DNA reads TGTGCCAGCAGCTTGGGAAGGGGCCTCGGACTAGCGGCGGGCGAGCAGTACTTC.

Points on this clone: The sample has other DNA sequences that encode this CDR3 too. The chain links TRBV5-1 to TRBJ1-2, with D unclear. Trimming left V 0 bases short and J 2 bases short, with 5 bases between. The CDR3 is 13 amino acids. Germline loops: CDR1 SGHRS, CDR2 YFSETQ. The CDR3 region has the DNA TGCGCCAGCAGCTTGGGAGGGAACTATGGCTACACCTTC. It codes for CASSLGGNYGYTF.

This clone was counted a few times. V and J are TRBV5-1 and TRBJ2-3; the match to TRBD2 covers 11 bases. Germline trimming cut 4 bases from V and 5 bases from J; bases unmatched to any gene: 6. The CDR3 totals 15 residues. CDR1 and CDR2 (germline): SGHRS, YFSETQ. The CDR3 sequence is CASSPGTSGRDTQYF. The CDR3 nucleotides read TGCGCCAGCAGCCCAGGGACTAGCGGACGAGATACGCAGTATTTT.

V and J are TRBV19 and TRBJ2-6; the match to TRBD1 covers 10 bases. The CDR3 spans 18 residues. Germline CDR1 is LNHDA and CDR2 is SQIVND (reference sequence). After removal of 5 bases from V and 1 base from J, the junction contained 8 bases not matched to a gene. The CDR3 sequence is CASSPRTGGLSGANVLTF. The CDR3 DNA sequence: TGTGCCAGTAGTCCAAGGACAGGGGGGTTGTCTGGGGCCAACGTCCTGACTTTC. Full variable domain (remainder filled in from reference TRBV19 and TRBJ2-6): DGGITQSPKYLFRKEGQNVTLSCEQNLNHDAMYWYRQDPGQGLRLIYYSQIVNDFQKGDIAEGYSVSREKKESFPLTVTSAQKNPTAFYLCASSPRTGGLSGANVLTFGAGSRLTVL.

The rearrangement joins TRBV5-4 to TRBJ1-1; perhaps TRBD1 as D (5 bases). Trimming pared 0 bases from V and 6 bases from J, leaving 15 bases between. This CDR3 region has 15 residues. Germline CDR1 is SGHNT and CDR2 is YYREEE (reference sequence). CDR3 coding DNA: TGTGCCAGCAGCTTGGATTTAAAGGGGTTCGCTGAAGCTTTCTTT. Residues: CASSLDLKGFAEAFF.

This sequence joins TRBV5-1 and TRBJ2-2, with 7 bases that match TRBD1. V lost 2 bases to trimming and J lost 4 bases; unmatched junction nucleotides: 8. CDR3 length: 16 residues. Germline V gives CDR1 SGHRS, CDR2 YFSETQ. As DNA, the CDR3 is TGCGCCAGCAGCTTCAGACAGGGTTTAGTCACCGGGGAGCTGTTTTTT. Its protein is CASSFRQGLVTGELFF.

The genes are TRBV2 and TRBJ1-1, with D hard to call. This CDR3 region has 13 residues. The V end lost 3 bases, the J end lost 1 base, and 6 bases lay between the germline ends. CDR1 and CDR2 from the germline V gene are SNHLY and FYNNEI. The CDR3: CASSDQRNTEAFF. The CDR3 DNA sequence: TGTGCCAGCAGTGATCAGCGGAACACTGAAGCTTTCTTT.

The V and J genes are TRBV4-1 and TRBJ1-5, with TRBD1 as a possible D gene (5 bases). Germline V gene lookup returns CDR1 MGHRA and CDR2 YSYEKL. This CDR3 has 16 amino acids. V was clipped by 1 base and J by 4 bases, with 14 bases between them. The CDR3: CASSQVMGGINQPQHF. In DNA form, the CDR3 reads TGCGCCAGCAGCCAAGTGATGGGGGGGATTAATCAGCCCCAGCATTTT.

This chain connects TRBV7-9 to TRBJ1-3; 11 bases align to TRBD1. CDR3 length equals 15 residues. Germline V gene lookup returns CDR1 SEHNR and CDR2 FQNEAQ (reference sequence). V lost 4 bases, J lost 8 bases, and 7 bases stayed unmatched. CDR3 sequence (DNA): TGTGCCAGCAGCTCTACCGGGACAGGGGGAGACACCATATATTTT. It specifies CASSSTGTGGDTIYF.

A remark on this clone: The junction shows a germline mismatch at one end, possibly a read error. This chain joins TRBV7-9 and TRBJ2-2, with no clear D. The CDR3 spans 13 residues. In germline, CDR1 is SEHNR, CDR2 FQNEAQ (reference sequence). The CDR3 reads CSSSLIITGELFF. The CDR3 nucleotides are TGTTCCAGCAGCCTAATCATCACCGGGGAGCTGTTTTTT.

This clone is a singleton in its sample. V usage is TRBV5-1 and J usage is TRBJ1-5; D possibly corresponds to TRBD1 (6 bases). CDR1 is SGHRS and CDR2 is YFSETQ in the germline V gene. The CDR3 spans 14 residues. V was clipped by 3 bases and J by 6 bases, with 13 bases between them. CDR3 amino acids: CASSSTGIPQPQHF. CDR3 nucleotides: TGCGCCAGCAGCTCAACAGGGATTCCTCAGCCCCAGCATTTT.

This clone was observed once. The chain recombines TRBV28 with TRBJ1-5, with unresolved D. The germline V gene has CDR1 MDHEN and CDR2 SYDVKM. The V end lost 3 bases, the J end lost 1 base, and 10 bases lay between the germline ends. The CDR3 sequence is 15 residues long. The CDR3 loop is CASSFSGSSNQPQHF. CDR3 nucleotides: TGTGCCAGCAGTTTCTCCGGTTCCAGCAATCAGCCCCAGCATTTT.

J is TRBJ2-7 and V is TRBV15; D possibly corresponds to TRBD2 (6 bases). V was shortened by 7 bases and J by 0 bases, with 10 bases between the two germline ends. The CDR3 loop spans 13 amino acids. CDR1 LNHNV and CDR2 YYDKDF come from the germline V gene (reference sequence). CDR3 protein: CATTAGSSYEQYF. In DNA form, the CDR3 reads TGTGCCACCACAGCGGGTAGCTCCTACGAGCAGTACTTC.

This chain uses TRBV9 with TRBJ2-1; unclear D gene. The germline gives CDR1 SGDLS, CDR2 YYNGEE. The CDR3 has 14 residues. V was trimmed by 4 bases and J by 5 bases, leaving 13 bases between them. CDR3 region: CASSQDTWDNEQFF. The CDR3 DNA sequence: TGTGCCAGCAGCCAAGACACCTGGGACAATGAGCAGTTCTTC.

CDR3 DNA: TGCGCCAGCAGCATCCCGGACAGAGGGAACACTGAAGCTTTCTTT. Translated: CASSIPDRGNTEAFF. V and J are TRBV4-1 and TRBJ1-1; TRBD1 is a possible D gene (6 bases). CDR3 size: 15 residues. V shed 5 bases and J shed 1 base, with 14 bases lying between them. The V gene's germline CDR1 is MGHRA and CDR2 YSYEKL.

In its sample, this clone was seen a few times. The chain's CDR3 is CASSHTRTDLTDTQYF. The CDR3 bases are TGTGCCAGCAGCCATACTAGGACGGATCTCACAGATACGCAGTATTTT. The chain joins TRBV28 to TRBJ2-3; D possibly corresponds to TRBD2 (5 bases). V was cut by 6 bases and J by 2 bases, with 18 bases left in between. The CDR3 contains 16 residues. Per the germline V gene, CDR1 is MDHEN and CDR2 is SYDVKM.

The CDR3 DNA follows: TGCGCCAGCAGCTTAGACCCCCTCCCCGACAGGACGTTGACTGAAGCTTTCTTT. It encodes CASSLDPLPDRTLTEAFF. The chain joins TRBV5-1 to TRBJ1-1, with D possibly TRBD1 on 6 matching bases. Trimming removed 2 bases at V and 5 bases at J, with 25 bases between. The CDR3 runs 18 residues. Germline V gives CDR1 SGHRS, CDR2 YFSETQ.

The V and J genes are TRBV5-1 and TRBJ1-2, with a possible D match to TRBD1 (6 bases). CDR3 length equals 12 residues. Trimming cost V 4 bases and J 5 bases, with 9 bases left between them. Germline V gene lookup returns CDR1 SGHRS and CDR2 YFSETQ. The CDR3 DNA reads as TGCGCCAGCAGCGCAGGGGCTTATGGCTACACCTTC. Its protein is CASSAGAYGYTF.

The chain uses TRBV12-5 and TRBJ2-7; the D is unclear. The CDR3 contains 13 residues. CDR1 LGHNT and CDR2 FRNRAP come from the germline V gene. Deletions cut 1 base from V and 7 bases from J, with 11 bases between. The CDR3 loop reads CASGLDLFGEQYF. DNA for the CDR3: TGTGCTAGTGGTTTGGACCTCTTCGGGGAGCAGTACTTC. Full variable domain (remainder filled in from reference TRBV12-5 and TRBJ2-7): DARVTQTPRHKVTEMGQEVTMRCQPILGHNTVFWYRQTMMQGLELLAYFRNRAPLDDSGMPKDRFSAEMPDATLATLKIQPSEPRDSAVYFCASGLDLFGEQYFGPGTRLTVT.